Shown below are 10 T cell receptor beta chains from a single sample sequenced in a study of T cell repertoires and leukemia-associated antigens. TCRdb re-analysed the 5' RACE reads in MiXCR, keeping a single row per CDR3 protein. The repertoire has 9,000 to 15,000 distinct CDR3 sequences, 35% to 50% of them found once; the top ten carry 30% to 40%. These TCRs are of unknown antigen specificity. What was sequenced was CD3+ T cells sorted from blood and cultured. The receptors come from a female donor in good health.

This clonotype came up a few times. The chain recombines TRBV7-6 with TRBJ1-5; D is unresolved. This CDR3 region has 13 residues. CDR1 is SGHVS and CDR2 is FNYEAQ in the germline V gene. Trimming removed 5 bases from V and 5 bases from J, with 10 bases in between. The CDR3 bases are TGTGCCAGCAGCCGATCGGGAGATCAGCCCCAGCATTTT. This sequence encodes CASSRSGDQPQHF.

The rearrangement uses TRBV6-2 or TRBV6-3 and TRBJ2-5, with D perhaps TRBD1 or TRBD2 (6 bases each). The CDR3 is made up of 14 amino acids. Germline V gene sequence: CDR1 MNHEY, CDR2 SVGEGT. Trimming removed 5 bases from V and 5 bases from J, with 15 bases in between. The DNA for the CDR3 is TGTGCCAGCAGTGCTCAGGGGACTCACGAGACCCAGTACTTC. This encodes CASSAQGTHETQYF.

The chain links TRBV12-3 or TRBV12-4 to TRBJ2-1; D gene unclear. This CDR3 has 14 residues. V shed 6 bases and J shed 2 bases, with 11 bases lying between them. DNA of the CDR3: TGTGCCAGCAGCCCGGCCGTAGCCTACAATGAGCAGTTCTTC. Translation gives CASSPAVAYNEQFF.

V gene TRBV20-1 combines with J gene TRBJ2-3, with D hard to call. The J call may be wrong; the DNA end is better matched by TRBJ2-5. The CDR3 is 12 amino acids. CDR1 DFQATT and CDR2 SNEGSKA come from the germline V gene (reference sequence). CDR3 loop: CSATDLGETQYF. The CDR3 DNA reads TGCAGTGCTACAGACCTGGGTGAGACCCAGTACTTC.

The table lists this clonotype with a few counts. V is TRBV5-1 and J is TRBJ2-2, with 7 bases lining up with TRBD2. The V gene's germline CDR1 is SGHRS and CDR2 YFSETQ. V lost 4 bases to trimming and J lost 2 bases; unmatched junction nucleotides: 8. This CDR3 contains 16 residues. The CDR3 DNA reads as TGCGCCAGCAGCCCCCCAACTAGCGCCAACACCGGGGAGCTGTTTTTT. It specifies CASSPPTSANTGELFF.

The chain is built from TRBV7-2 and TRBJ2-3, with D uncertain. CDR1 is SGHTA and CDR2 is FQGNSA in the germline V gene. CDR3 size: 12 residues. The V gene lost 1 base and the J gene lost 10 bases, with 9 bases spanning the gap. CDR3 sequence: CASSLVGAAQYF. CDR3 DNA sequence: TGTGCCAGCAGCTTAGTAGGTGCGGCGCAGTATTTT.

By proportion, this clonotype is medium-sized. CDR3 in DNA: TGCAGCGTTGAAGGCCCTCAAGAGGGAAACAATGAGCAGTTCTTC. Translated: CSVEGPQEGNNEQFF. The J gene is TRBJ2-1, the V gene TRBV29-1; TRBD2 is a possible D gene (5 bases). Germline-derived CDR1 and CDR2 are SQVTM and ANQGSEA. The V gene lost 1 base and the J gene lost 5 bases, with 15 bases spanning the gap. The CDR3 spans 15 residues.

Many counts were recorded for this clonotype. The CDR3 DNA sequence: TGTGCCAGCAGCTTAAAGGTGGGGGACACTGAAGCTTTCTTT. Translating gives CASSLKVGDTEAFF. This chain connects TRBV7-3 to TRBJ1-1, with D possibly matching TRBD1 (5 bases). V was cut by 1 base and J by 3 bases, with 9 bases left in between. Germline V lookup: CDR1 SGHTA, CDR2 FQGTGA. The CDR3 runs 14 residues.

The gene calls are TRBV11-2 and TRBJ2-3, with no clear D. Per germline, CDR1 SGHAT and CDR2 FQNNGV. The CDR3 consists of 12 residues. Between the trimmed V and J ends, which lost 2 bases and 5 bases, there was a span of 5 bases. The CDR3 spells CASSLFGDTQYF. In DNA form, the CDR3 reads TGTGCCAGCAGCTTATTTGGAGATACGCAGTATTTT.

V usage is TRBV29-1 and J usage is TRBJ2-3; D possibly corresponds to TRBD2 (6 bases). Trimming removed 6 bases at V and 3 bases at J, with 19 bases between. The CDR3 sequence is 15 residues long. CDR1 and CDR2 (germline): SQVTM, ANQGSEA. As DNA, the CDR3 is TGCAGCGTCCCCTCGTACCGGGGGTCGACAGATACGCAGTATTTT. Its protein is CSVPSYRGSTDTQYF.